Sequencing of this T cell receptor (beta chain) was carried out in a study of shared clonotypes between healthy human individuals. TCRdb's table, derived via immunoSEQ multiplex PCR, lists solely in-frame clones and lacks some. The sample carries about 2,200,000 clones, 93% recorded once. The V gene lost 3 bases and the J gene lost 4 bases, with 16 bases spanning the gap. The CDR3 sequence is 15 residues long. Per the germline V gene, CDR1 is SGDLS and CDR2 is YYNGEE. CD45RO-negative, CCR7-positively selected cells formed the naive CD8 fraction, excluding terminally differentiated effector memory CD45RA+ cells.

This TCR came from a man younger than 30 in good health. Some clones in this sample may be carry-over from other donors' samples. The sequencing sample was made of naive CD8+ T cells from PBMCs. This rearrangement joins TRBV9 to TRBJ1-2; weak D call: TRBD1 (5 bases). CDR3 nucleotides: TGTGCCAGCAGCGGAGGGGCGAAGGGCAGCTATGGCTACACCTTC. This encodes CASSGGAKGSYGYTF.